Presented here are 17 T cell receptor beta chains from one specimen sequenced in a study of beta chain features in type 1 diabetes. Expressed TCRB transcripts were sequenced, since all the RNA that had been isolated was reverse transcribed. Repertoires were generated with immunoSEQ multiplex PCR, while TCRdb's copy carries only in-frame clones and drops some. The repertoire has around 300,000 clones, about 11% of them found once; the top ten carry 0.015% to 0.02%. The sample consisted of naive CD4+ T cells from blood. The receptors shown here come from a woman in her thirties in good health.

This clone has just a few counts. The V and J genes are TRBV9 and TRBJ2-1; tentative D call: TRBD2 (5 bases). The CDR3 is 16 amino acids. V gave up 0 bases and J gave up 1 base, with 11 bases separating them. Germline values: CDR1 SGDLS, CDR2 YYNGEE. CDR3 sequence (DNA): TGTGCCAGCAGCGTAGATGGGAGCGCGTCCTACAATGAGCAGTTCTTC. Its protein product is CASSVDGSASYNEQFF.

This clone was counted a few times. This rearrangement joins TRBV23-1 to TRBJ2-1; D is unresolved. TRBV23-1 is given ORF status, its function remaining uncertain. The CDR3 totals 15 residues. Between the trimmed V and J ends, which lost 9 bases and 0 bases, there was a span of 15 bases. CDR3 sequence: CASLKSVSSYNEQFF. The CDR3, as DNA: TGCGCCAGTCTAAAGTCGGTTAGCTCCTACAATGAGCAGTTCTTC.

This clone turned up a few times. The chain uses TRBV11-2 and TRBJ1-4, with D possibly being TRBD1 (5 bases). The CDR3 sequence is 12 residues long. The V gene's germline CDR1 is SGHAT and CDR2 FQNNGV. V lost 5 bases and J 12 bases, leaving 13 bases between the germline ends. This CDR3 reads CASSPLIGELFF. The CDR3 region has the DNA TGTGCCAGCAGCCCCCTGATAGGGGAACTGTTTTTT.

This clone was seen only a few times. The V and J genes are TRBV7-9 and TRBJ2-2; no clear D. Trimming cost V 1 base and J 1 base, with 4 bases left between them. The CDR3 totals 14 residues. Germline V gene data show CDR1 as SEHNR and CDR2 as FQNEAQ (reference sequence). CDR3 sequence reads: CASSLVGNTGELFF. The CDR3, as DNA: TGTGCCAGCAGCTTAGTCGGGAACACCGGGGAGCTGTTTTTT. Based on the CDR3 plus reference TRBV7-9 and TRBJ2-2, the full variable domain is DTGVSQNPRHKITKRGQNVTFRCDPISEHNRLYWYRQTLGQGPEFLTYFQNEAQLEKSRLLSDRFSAERPKGSFSTLEIQRTEQGDSAMYLCASSLVGNTGELFFGEGSRLTVL.

This clone was observed a handful of times. The chain uses TRBV9 and TRBJ2-7; TRBD1 matches at 7 bases. V dropped 4 bases and J dropped 7; count of bases not matched to a gene: 5. CDR3 length: 12 amino acids. Looked up from germline, CDR1 is SGDLS and CDR2 is YYNGEE. CDR3 in DNA: TGTGCCAGCAGCCCAACAGGGGAAGAGCAGTACTTC. It is translated as CASSPTGEEQYF.

This clone was observed a handful of times. V and J are TRBV10-3 and TRBJ2-3, with D perhaps TRBD2 (6 bases). V was trimmed by 6 bases and J by 1 base, leaving 11 bases between them. The CDR3 has 14 amino acids. Germline V lookup: CDR1 ENHRY, CDR2 SYGVKD. CDR3 in DNA: TGTGCCATCAGGCGGAGGGAGGGCACAGATACGCAGTATTTT. Its protein product is CAIRRREGTDTQYF.

The V call is TRBV5-8, the J call TRBJ2-5; TRBD1 matches at 7 bases. Germline V gives CDR1 SGHTS, CDR2 YDEGEE. This CDR3 has 14 residues. Trimming removed 2 bases from V and 5 bases from J; junction bases left unmatched: 6. The CDR3 nucleotides read TGTGCCAGCAGCTTCCTGACAGGGTTGGAGACCCAGTACTTC. Translated: CASSFLTGLETQYF.

The DNA of the CDR3 is TGCGCCAGCAGCCAAGCTGGGTCGGCAGGGAAATATGGCTACACCTTC. It translates to CASSQAGSAGKYGYTF. V gene TRBV4-3 combines with J gene TRBJ1-2; maybe TRBD1 (5 bases). V lost 1 base, J lost 5 bases, and 17 bases lay in between. CDR1 is LGHNA and CDR2 is YSLEER in the germline V gene. This CDR3 has 16 amino acids.

The rearrangement links TRBV2 to TRBJ2-4; a possible D gene is TRBD1 (5 bases). CDR1 is SNHLY and CDR2 is FYNNEI in the germline V gene. CDR3 length equals 16 residues. V lost 6 bases to trimming and J lost 2 bases, with 17 bases between them. CDR3 in amino acids: CASRDNPSRPKNIQYF. CDR3 in DNA: TGTGCCAGCAGGGACAACCCGTCTAGGCCCAAAAACATTCAGTACTTC.

This clone was counted a few times. This chain joins TRBV28 and TRBJ2-4; TRBD1 is a possible D gene (6 bases). Deletions cut 2 bases from V and 7 bases from J, with 9 bases between. This CDR3 region has 13 residues. Germline values: CDR1 MDHEN, CDR2 SYDVKM. CDR3 amino acids: CASSLTGPNIQYF. CDR3 DNA sequence: TGTGCCAGCAGTTTAACAGGGCCGAACATTCAGTACTTC. The complete variable domain, with remaining parts taken from reference TRBV28 and TRBJ2-4, reads DVKVTQSSRYLVKRTGEKVFLECVQDMDHENMFWYRQDPGLGLRLIYFSYDVKMKEKGDIPEGYSVSREKKERFSLILESASTNQTSMYLCASSLTGPNIQYFGAGTRLSVL.

This clone showed up just a few times. The chain links TRBV28 to TRBJ2-7, with a possible D match to TRBD2 (6 bases). Looked up from germline, CDR1 is MDHEN and CDR2 is SYDVKM. The CDR3 spans 15 residues. The V and J ends lost 5 bases and 1 base respectively, with 15 bases between them. For the CDR3, the DNA is TGTGCCAGCAGTCCCCCAGGAAGCGGGTCCTACGAGCAGTACTTC. Its protein is CASSPPGSGSYEQYF.

The table lists this clone with a few counts. The genes are TRBV5-1 and TRBJ1-1; tentative D call: TRBD1 (6 bases). V was cut by 0 bases and J by 1 base, with 13 bases left in between. CDR3 length: 16 residues. Germline V gene data show CDR1 as SGHRS and CDR2 as YFSETQ. The CDR3 DNA sequence: TGCGCCAGCAGCTTGGCCTCTAGGACAGAGAACACTGAAGCTTTCTTT. The encoded protein is CASSLASRTENTEAFF. Using reference TRBV5-1 and TRBJ1-1 for the parts outside the CDR3, the full variable domain is KAGVTQTPRYLIKTRGQQVTLSCSPISGHRSVSWYQQTPGQGLQFLFEYFSETQRNKGNFPGRFSGRQFSNSRSEMNVSTLELGDSALYLCASSLASRTENTEAFFGQGTRLTVV.

This clone was seen more than once but under ten times. The same CDR3 also results from other DNA sequences found in this sample. The V call is TRBV28, the J call TRBJ2-5; D may be TRBD1 (5 bases). This CDR3 spans 14 amino acids. In germline, CDR1 is MDHEN, CDR2 SYDVKM. Deletions cut 4 bases from V and 2 bases from J, with 11 bases between. CDR3: CASSSGQLQETQYF. The CDR3 DNA sequence: TGTGCCAGCAGTTCAGGACAATTACAAGAGACCCAGTACTTC. The full variable domain, rest sourced from reference TRBV28 and TRBJ2-5, is DVKVTQSSRYLVKRTGEKVFLECVQDMDHENMFWYRQDPGLGLRLIYFSYDVKMKEKGDIPEGYSVSREKKERFSLILESASTNQTSMYLCASSSGQLQETQYFGPGTRLLVL.

V is TRBV7-8 and J is TRBJ2-7, with D tentatively TRBD1 (5 bases). The CDR3 consists of 14 residues. Germline-derived CDR1 and CDR2 are SGHVS and FQNEAQ. Trimming took 6 bases from V and 7 from J, leaving 19 bases between them. CDR3 DNA: TGTGCCAGCAGTACCCCGGGCAGGGCTCAAGAGCAGTACTTC. This sequence encodes CASSTPGRAQEQYF.

The chain carries TRBV2 and TRBJ2-1; D gene uncertain. Germline CDR1 and CDR2: SNHLY and FYNNEI. Trimming shortened V by 9 bases and J by 0 bases, and 6 bases separated the two germline ends. The CDR3 consists of 12 residues. This chain's CDR3 is CASRLSYNEQFF. The CDR3 DNA follows: TGTGCCAGTCGTCTCTCCTACAATGAGCAGTTCTTC.

This clone was seen a few times. The chain is built from TRBV18 and TRBJ1-2, with 11 bases lining up with TRBD1. Germline CDR1 and CDR2: KGHSH and LQKENI. After removal of 5 bases from V and 8 bases from J, the junction contained 7 bases not matched to a gene. CDR3 size: 14 residues. The CDR3 spells CASSTGQGAIGYTF. In nucleotides, the CDR3 is TGTGCCAGCTCAACAGGACAGGGGGCGATCGGCTACACCTTC.

V usage is TRBV2 and J usage is TRBJ1-1; D remains ambiguous. The CDR3 spans 12 residues. V was cut by 5 bases and J by 1 base, with 5 bases left in between. The germline CDR1 and CDR2 sequences are SNHLY and FYNNEI. In DNA, the CDR3 is TGTGCCAGCAGTTACGGGAACACTGAAGCTTTCTTT. Translation: CASSYGNTEAFF.